This is a list of T cell receptor beta chains from one sample in a study of response to subunit inactivated influenza vaccine. TCRdb re-called the RT-PCR reads through MiXCR, storing one row per CDR3 protein. Among around 600,000 distinct CDR3 sequences listed, around 10% were seen once. This same sample was also taken into another study, of T cells expressing NK-cell markers.

Sequenced here: PBMCs from blood, sampled on the day of vaccination. The receptors were sampled from a middle-aged man who received an inactivated influenza vaccine. CDR3s include the opening cysteine and the closing phenylalanine or tryptophan. A D gene is named only where the DNA matches it firmly. Only part of the rows carry a size: once, few, many, or a class if the clone is expanded.

D,V,J,size,CDR3,DNA
.,TRBV12-3/TRBV12-4,TRBJ2-3,few,CASSPKYTQYF,TGTGCCAGCTCTCCCAAATATACGCAGTATTTT
.,TRBV7-2,TRBJ2-7,.,CASSFKAGHYEQYF,TGTGCCAGCAGCTTTAAAGCGGGCCACTACGAGCAGTACTTC
TRBD2,TRBV18,TRBJ2-5,few,CASSPTASGTQETQYF,TGTGCCAGCTCACCCACGGCTAGCGGGACCCAAGAGACCCAGTACTTC
TRBD1,TRBV10-3,TRBJ1-2,many,CAISLGTGRYGYTF,TGTGCCATCAGCCTAGGGACAGGGCGGTATGGCTACACCTTC
.,TRBV18,TRBJ1-5,.,CASSPVRNQPQHF,TGTGCCAGCTCACCAGTGAGGAATCAGCCCCAGCATTTT
.,TRBV11-2,TRBJ2-7,few,CASSLSLAREHEQYF,TGTGCCAGCAGCTTAAGTCTAGCGAGGGAGCACGAGCAGTACTTC
TRBD1,TRBV10-3,TRBJ2-5,.,CAISDMGQEQETQYF,TGTGCCATCAGTGATATGGGACAGGAGCAAGAGACCCAGTACTTC
.,TRBV12-3/TRBV12-4,TRBJ1-1,few,CASSFGGGSEAFF,TGTGCCAGCAGTTTCGGGGGTGGGAGTGAAGCTTTCTTT
.,TRBV12-3/TRBV12-4,TRBJ1-1,many,CASSFSGGNTEAFF,TGTGCCAGCAGTTTTTCTGGGGGGAACACTGAAGCTTTCTTT
.,TRBV5-1,TRBJ2-5,many,CASSPAAMGQETQYF,TGCGCCAGCAGCCCGGCCGCTATGGGTCAAGAGACCCAGTACTTC
TRBD2,TRBV6-1,TRBJ2-7,.,CASGQSGSYEQYF,TGTGCCAGCGGACAGAGCGGGAGCTACGAGCAGTACTTC
TRBD1,TRBV29-1,TRBJ1-2,many,CSVADRGNYGYTF,TGCAGCGTTGCCGACAGGGGAAACTATGGCTACACCTTC
.,TRBV12-3/TRBV12-4,TRBJ1-1,many,CASSLGEPSEAFF,TGTGCCAGCAGTTTAGGGGAACCCTCTGAAGCTTTCTTT
TRBD2,TRBV29-1,TRBJ2-3,.,CSGLGFASGSTDTQYF,TGCAGCGGTCTAGGATTCGCTAGCGGGAGCACAGATACGCAGTATTTT
.,TRBV7-2,TRBJ1-2,many,CASSLVGRGWHYGYTF,TGTGCCAGCAGCTTAGTCGGACGGGGCTGGCACTATGGCTACACCTTC
TRBD1,TRBV5-1,TRBJ2-5,few,CASGRDSQETQYF,TGCGCCAGTGGCCGGGACAGCCAAGAGACCCAGTACTTC
TRBD2,TRBV15,TRBJ2-1,.,CATSVVREAPYNEQFF,TGTGCCACCAGCGTCGTACGGGAGGCGCCCTACAATGAGCAGTTCTTC
TRBD2,TRBV20-1,TRBJ2-7,.,CSAGGGSGGYEQYF,TGCAGTGCTGGAGGCGGTAGCGGGGGCTACGAGCAGTACTTC
.,TRBV12-3/TRBV12-4,TRBJ2-2,many,CASSFGAAGELFF,TGTGCCAGCAGTTTCGGCGCAGCCGGGGAGCTGTTTTTT